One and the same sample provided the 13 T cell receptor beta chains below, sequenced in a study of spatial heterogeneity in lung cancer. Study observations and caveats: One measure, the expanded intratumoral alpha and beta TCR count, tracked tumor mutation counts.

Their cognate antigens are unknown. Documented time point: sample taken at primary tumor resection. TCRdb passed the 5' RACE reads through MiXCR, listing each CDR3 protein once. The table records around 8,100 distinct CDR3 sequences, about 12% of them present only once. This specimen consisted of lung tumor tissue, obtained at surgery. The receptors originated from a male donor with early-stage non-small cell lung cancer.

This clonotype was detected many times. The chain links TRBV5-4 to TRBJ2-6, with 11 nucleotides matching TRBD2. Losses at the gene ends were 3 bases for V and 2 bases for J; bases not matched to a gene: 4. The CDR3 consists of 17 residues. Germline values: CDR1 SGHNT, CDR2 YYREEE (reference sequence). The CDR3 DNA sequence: TGTGCCAGCAGCTGGCTAGCGGGAGGCGCTGGGGCCAACGTCCTGACTTTC. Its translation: CASSWLAGGAGANVLTF.

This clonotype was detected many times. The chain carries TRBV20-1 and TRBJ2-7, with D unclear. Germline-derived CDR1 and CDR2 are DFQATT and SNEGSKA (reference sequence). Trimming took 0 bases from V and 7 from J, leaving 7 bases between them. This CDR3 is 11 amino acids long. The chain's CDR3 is CSARDLGEQYF. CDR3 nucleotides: TGCAGTGCTAGAGATCTGGGGGAGCAGTACTTC.

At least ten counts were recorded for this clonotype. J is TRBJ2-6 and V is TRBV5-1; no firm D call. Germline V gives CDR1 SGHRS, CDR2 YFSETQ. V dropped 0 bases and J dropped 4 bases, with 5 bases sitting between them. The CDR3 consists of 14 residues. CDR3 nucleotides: TGCGCCAGCAGCTTGGTAGAGGGGGCCAACGTCCTGACTTTC. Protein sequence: CASSLVEGANVLTF.

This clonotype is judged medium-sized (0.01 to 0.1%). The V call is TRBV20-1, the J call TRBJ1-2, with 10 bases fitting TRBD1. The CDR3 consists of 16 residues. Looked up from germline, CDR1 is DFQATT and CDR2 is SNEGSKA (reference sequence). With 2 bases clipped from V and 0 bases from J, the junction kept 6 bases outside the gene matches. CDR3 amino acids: CSARSPGQGANYGYTF. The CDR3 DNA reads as TGCAGTGCTAGATCCCCCGGACAGGGGGCTAACTATGGCTACACCTTC.

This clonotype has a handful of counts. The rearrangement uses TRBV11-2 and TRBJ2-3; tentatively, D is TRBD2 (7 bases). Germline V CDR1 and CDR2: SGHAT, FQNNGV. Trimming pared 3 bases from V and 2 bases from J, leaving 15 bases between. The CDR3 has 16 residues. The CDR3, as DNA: TGTGCCAGCAGCTTGGGGGCTAGCGGCCACACAGATACGCAGTATTTT. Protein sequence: CASSLGASGHTDTQYF.

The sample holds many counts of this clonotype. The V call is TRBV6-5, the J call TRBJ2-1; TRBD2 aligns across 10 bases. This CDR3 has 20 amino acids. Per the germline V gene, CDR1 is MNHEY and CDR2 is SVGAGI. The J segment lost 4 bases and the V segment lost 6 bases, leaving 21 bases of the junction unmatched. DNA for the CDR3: TGTGCCAGCAGCCACGAGGGTGGTAGCGGGAGGACAAGGGGGTACAATGAGCAGTTCTTC. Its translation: CASSHEGGSGRTRGYNEQFF.

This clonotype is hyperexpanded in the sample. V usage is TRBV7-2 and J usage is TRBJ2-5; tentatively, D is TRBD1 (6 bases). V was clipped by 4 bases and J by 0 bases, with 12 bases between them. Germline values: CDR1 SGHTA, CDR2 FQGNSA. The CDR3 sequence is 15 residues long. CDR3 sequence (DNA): TGTGCCAGCAGCTCCGCCGGGACAAACCAAGAGACCCAGTACTTC. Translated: CASSSAGTNQETQYF.

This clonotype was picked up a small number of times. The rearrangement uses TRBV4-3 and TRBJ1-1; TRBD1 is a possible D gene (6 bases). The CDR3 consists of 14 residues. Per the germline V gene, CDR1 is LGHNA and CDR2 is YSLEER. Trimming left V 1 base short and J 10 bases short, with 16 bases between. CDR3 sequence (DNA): TGCGCCAGCAGCCAAGTCGTCAGGGAGGGGGGAGCTTTCTTT. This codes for CASSQVVREGGAFF.

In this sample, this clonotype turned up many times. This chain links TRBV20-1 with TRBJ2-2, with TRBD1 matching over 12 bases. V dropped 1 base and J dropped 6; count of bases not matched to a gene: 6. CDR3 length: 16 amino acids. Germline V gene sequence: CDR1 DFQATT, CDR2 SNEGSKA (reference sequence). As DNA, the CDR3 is TGCAGTGCTAGAGCGGCGGGACAGGGGGCCGCCGGGGAGCTGTTTTTT. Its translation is CSARAAGQGAAGELFF.

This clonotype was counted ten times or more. The CDR3 reads CASSSAKEGEKLFF. CDR3 bases: TGTGCCAGCAGCTCGGCGAAAGAAGGTGAAAAACTGTTTTTT. V gene TRBV7-2 combines with J gene TRBJ1-4; D call uncertain. The CDR3 is 14 amino acids. The germline V gene encodes CDR1 SGHTA and CDR2 FQGNSA. Trimming cost V 4 bases and J 7 bases, with 13 bases left between them.

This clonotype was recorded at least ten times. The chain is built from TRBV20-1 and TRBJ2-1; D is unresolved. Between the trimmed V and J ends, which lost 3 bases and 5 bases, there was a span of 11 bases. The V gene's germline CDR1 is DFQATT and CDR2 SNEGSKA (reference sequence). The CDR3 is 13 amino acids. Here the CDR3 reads CSARGSRDNEQFF. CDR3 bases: TGCAGTGCTAGGGGGTCTAGAGACAATGAGCAGTTCTTC.

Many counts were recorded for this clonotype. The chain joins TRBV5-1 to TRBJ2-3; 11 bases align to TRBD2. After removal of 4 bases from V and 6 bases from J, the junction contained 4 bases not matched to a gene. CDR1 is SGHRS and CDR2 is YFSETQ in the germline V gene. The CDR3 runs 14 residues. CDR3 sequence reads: CASSTLAGEDTQYF. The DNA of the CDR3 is TGCGCCAGCAGCACACTAGCGGGAGAGGATACGCAGTATTTT.

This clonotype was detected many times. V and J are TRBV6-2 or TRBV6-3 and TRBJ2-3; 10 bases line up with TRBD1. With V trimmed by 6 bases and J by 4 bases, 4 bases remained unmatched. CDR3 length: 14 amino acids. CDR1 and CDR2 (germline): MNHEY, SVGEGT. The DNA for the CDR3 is TGTGCCAGCAGGGGACAGGGGTTTGCAGATACGCAGTATTTT. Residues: CASRGQGFADTQYF.